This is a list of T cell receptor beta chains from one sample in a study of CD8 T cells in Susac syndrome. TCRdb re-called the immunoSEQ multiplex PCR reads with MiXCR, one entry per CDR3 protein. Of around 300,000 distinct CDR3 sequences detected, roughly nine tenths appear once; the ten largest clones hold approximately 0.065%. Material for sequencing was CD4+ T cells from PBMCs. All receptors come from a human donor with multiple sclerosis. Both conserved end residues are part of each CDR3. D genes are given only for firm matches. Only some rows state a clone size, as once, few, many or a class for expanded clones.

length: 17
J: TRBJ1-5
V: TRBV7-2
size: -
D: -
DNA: TGTGCCAGCAGCTTAGGGAGTGGGACCCATAGCAATCAGCCCCAGCATTTT
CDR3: CASSLGSGTHSNQPQHF

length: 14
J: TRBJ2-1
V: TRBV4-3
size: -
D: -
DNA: TGCGCCAGCAGCCCTGTCGGACGGCACAATGAGCAGTTCTTC
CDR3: CASSPVGRHNEQFF

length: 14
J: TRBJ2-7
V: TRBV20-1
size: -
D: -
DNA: TGCAGTGCTAGTCGTCTCCGTGGGAGTTACGAGCAGTACTTC
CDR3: CSASRLRGSYEQYF

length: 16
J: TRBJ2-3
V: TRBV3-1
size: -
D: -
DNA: TGTGCCAGCAGCCAAGAAAGGCGGACCCTCACAGATACGCAGTATTTT
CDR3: CASSQERRTLTDTQYF

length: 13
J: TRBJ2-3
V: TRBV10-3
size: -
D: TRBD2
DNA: TGTGCCATCAGGGGACTAGCGGGAGATACGCAGTATTTT
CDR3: CAIRGLAGDTQYF

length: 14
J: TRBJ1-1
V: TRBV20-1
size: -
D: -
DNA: TGCAGTGCTCAACAGGGAGGGATGAACACTGAAGCTTTCTTT
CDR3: CSAQQGGMNTEAFF

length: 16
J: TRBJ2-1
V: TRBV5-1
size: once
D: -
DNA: TGCGCCAGCAGCTTGGCCCGTGACACCACCTACAATGAGCAGTTCTTC
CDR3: CASSLARDTTYNEQFF

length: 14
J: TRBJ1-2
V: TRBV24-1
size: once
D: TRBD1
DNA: TGTGCCACCAGTGAAGATGACAGGGCCTATGGCTACACCTTC
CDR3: CATSEDDRAYGYTF

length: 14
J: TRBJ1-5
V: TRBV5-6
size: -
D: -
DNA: TGTGCCAGCAGCTTGTGGTTCTCGTATCAGCCCCAGCATTTT
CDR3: CASSLWFSYQPQHF

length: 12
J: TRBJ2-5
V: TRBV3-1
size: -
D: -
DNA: TGTGCCAGCAGCCAAGATTCACAGACCCAGTACTTC
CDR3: CASSQDSQTQYF

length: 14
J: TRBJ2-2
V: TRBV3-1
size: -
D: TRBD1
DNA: TGTGCCAGCAGGCGGACAGGGAACACCGGGGAGCTGTTTTTT
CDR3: CASRRTGNTGELFF

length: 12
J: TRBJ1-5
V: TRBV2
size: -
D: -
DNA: TGTGCCAGCAGTGAAGATAGGCGGTCCCAGCATTTT
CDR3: CASSEDRRSQHF

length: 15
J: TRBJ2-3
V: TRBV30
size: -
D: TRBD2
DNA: TGTGCCTGGAGTGCAGGACTAGCAGGGCGGGGTACGCAGTATTTT
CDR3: CAWSAGLAGRGTQYF

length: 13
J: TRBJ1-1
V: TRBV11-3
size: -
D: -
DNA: TGTGCCAGCAGCTTAGAGTTGGGCACTGAAGCTTTCTTT
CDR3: CASSLELGTEAFF

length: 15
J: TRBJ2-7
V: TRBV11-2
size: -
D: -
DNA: TGTGCCAGCAGCTTAGCGGGTCTGACACCCTACGAGCAGTACTTC
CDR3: CASSLAGLTPYEQYF

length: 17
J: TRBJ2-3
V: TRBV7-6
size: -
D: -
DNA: TGTGCCAGCAGCTTAGGCGTTGGAGGGAGAGGCACAGATACGCAGTATTTT
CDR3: CASSLGVGGRGTDTQYF

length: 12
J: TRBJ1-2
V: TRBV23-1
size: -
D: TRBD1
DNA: TGCGCCAGCATGGACAGGCCCTATGGCTACACCTTC
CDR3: CASMDRPYGYTF

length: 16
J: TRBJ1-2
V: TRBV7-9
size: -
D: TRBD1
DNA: TGTGCCAGCAGCTCTCCCCGGGACAGGGGAAACTATGGCTACACCTTC
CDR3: CASSSPRDRGNYGYTF

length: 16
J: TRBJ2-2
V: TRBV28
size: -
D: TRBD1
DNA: TGTGCCAGCAGGCTAAAGACAGGGGTAAACACCGGGGAGCTGTTTTTT
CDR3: CASRLKTGVNTGELFF

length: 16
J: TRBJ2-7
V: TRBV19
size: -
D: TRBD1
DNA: TGTGCCAGTAGTATAGTCCCTGGACAGGGGGCCTACGAGCAGTACTTC
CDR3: CASSIVPGQGAYEQYF

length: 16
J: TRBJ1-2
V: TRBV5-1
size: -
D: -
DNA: TGCGCCAGCAGCTTGGCCGACGGGCAGGCTAACTATGGCTACACCTTC
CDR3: CASSLADGQANYGYTF

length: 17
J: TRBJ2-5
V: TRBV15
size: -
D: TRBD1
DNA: TGTGCCACCAGCAGAGACCGGACAGGGGGGAGTAGAGAGACCCAGTACTTC
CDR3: CATSRDRTGGSRETQYF

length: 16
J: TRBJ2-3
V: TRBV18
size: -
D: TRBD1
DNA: TGTGCCAGCTCAAGCCGGGACAGGGCTGGGGGAAGTACGCAGTATTTT
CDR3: CASSSRDRAGGSTQYF

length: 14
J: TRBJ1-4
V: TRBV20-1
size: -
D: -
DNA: TGCAGTGCTAGTGTAGGGACAACTAATGAAAAACTGTTTTTT
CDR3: CSASVGTTNEKLFF

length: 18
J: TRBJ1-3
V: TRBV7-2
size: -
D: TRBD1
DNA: TGTGCCAGCAACCACCTATCATGGGACAGATCCTCTGGAAACACCATATATTTT
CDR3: CASNHLSWDRSSGNTIYF

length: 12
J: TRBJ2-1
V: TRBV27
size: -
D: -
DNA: TGTGCCAGCAGTTTCAGGGCCGGAGAGCAGTTCTTC
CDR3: CASSFRAGEQFF

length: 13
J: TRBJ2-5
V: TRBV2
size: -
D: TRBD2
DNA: TGTGCCAGCAACGGGGGGATTTGGGAGACCCAGTACTTC
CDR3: CASNGGIWETQYF

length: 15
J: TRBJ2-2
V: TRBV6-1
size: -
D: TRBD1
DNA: TGTGCCAGCAGTGCGACAGGGAAGAACACCGGGGAGCTGTTTTTT
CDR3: CASSATGKNTGELFF

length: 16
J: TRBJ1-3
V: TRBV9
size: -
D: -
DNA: TGTGCCAGCAGCTCACAACCGAGGGACGTTGGAAACACCATATATTTT
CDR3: CASSSQPRDVGNTIYF

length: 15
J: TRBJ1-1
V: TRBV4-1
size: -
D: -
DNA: TGCGCCAGCAGCCAATTGGGGGGGACTAACACTGAAGCTTTCTTT
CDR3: CASSQLGGTNTEAFF

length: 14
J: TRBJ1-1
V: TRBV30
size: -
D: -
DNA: TGTGCCTGGGGGCAGGGACCCTGGAACACTGAAGCTTTCTTT
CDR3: CAWGQGPWNTEAFF

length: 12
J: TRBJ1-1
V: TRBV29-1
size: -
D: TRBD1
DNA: TGCAGCGTTGGGACAGGGAACACTGAAGCTTTCTTT
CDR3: CSVGTGNTEAFF

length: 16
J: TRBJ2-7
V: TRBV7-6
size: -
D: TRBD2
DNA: TGTGCCAGCAGCTTAGAGTCGTCTAGCGGGCTCTACGAGCAGTACTTC
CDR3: CASSLESSSGLYEQYF

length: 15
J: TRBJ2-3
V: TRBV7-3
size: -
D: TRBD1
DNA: TGTGCCAGCAGCCCGGACAGGGTTGGAACAGATACGCAGTATTTT
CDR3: CASSPDRVGTDTQYF

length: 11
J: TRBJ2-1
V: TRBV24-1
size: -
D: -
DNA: TGTGCCACCAGTGAAGGATATGAGCAGTTCTTC
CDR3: CATSEGYEQFF

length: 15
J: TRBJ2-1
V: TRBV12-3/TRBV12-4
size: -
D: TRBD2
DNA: TGTGCCAGCAGTTTTCGGACTAGCGGAAACAATGAGCAGTTCTTC
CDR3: CASSFRTSGNNEQFF

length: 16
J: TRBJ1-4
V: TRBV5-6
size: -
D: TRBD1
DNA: TGTGCCAGCACGACCGGGTCGGGACAGGCTAATGAAAAACTGTTTTTT
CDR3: CASTTGSGQANEKLFF

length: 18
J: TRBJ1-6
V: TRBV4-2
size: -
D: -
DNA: TGTGCCAGCAGCCAGGGGCAGTGGGCAGCGTCCTATAATTCACCCCTCCACTTT
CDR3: CASSQGQWAASYNSPLHF

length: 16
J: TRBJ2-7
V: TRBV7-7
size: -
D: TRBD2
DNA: TGTGCTAGCAGCCCGGGACTAGCGGGATCCTTCTACGAGCAGTACTTC
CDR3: CASSPGLAGSFYEQYF

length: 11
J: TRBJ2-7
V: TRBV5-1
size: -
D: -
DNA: TGCGCCAGAGGGGGGTGCTACGAGCAGTACTTC
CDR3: CARGGCYEQYF

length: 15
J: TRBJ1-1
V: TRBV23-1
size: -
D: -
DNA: TGCGCCAGCAGTCAATCTGGGGGGTATGACACTGAAGCTTTCTTT
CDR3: CASSQSGGYDTEAFF

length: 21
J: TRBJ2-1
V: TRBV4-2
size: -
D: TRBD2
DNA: TGTGCCAGCAGCCACAGAAATTTAGCGGGGGGGCCGCCCATATATTACAATGAGCAGTTCTTC
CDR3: CASSHRNLAGGPPIYYNEQFF

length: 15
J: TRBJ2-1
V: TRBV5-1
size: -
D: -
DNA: TGCGCCAGCAGCTTGGTACAGCGCCTTTACAATGAGCAGTTCTTC
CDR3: CASSLVQRLYNEQFF

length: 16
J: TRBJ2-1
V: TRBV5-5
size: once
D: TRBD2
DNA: TGTGCCAGCAGCTCCCGCGGACTAGCGATCTACAATGAGCAGTTCTTC
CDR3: CASSSRGLAIYNEQFF

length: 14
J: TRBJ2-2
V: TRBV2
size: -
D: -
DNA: TGTGCCAGCACAGGTGTACGGAACACCGGGGAGCTGTTTTTT
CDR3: CASTGVRNTGELFF

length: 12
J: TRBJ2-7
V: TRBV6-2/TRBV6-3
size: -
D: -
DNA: TGTGCCAGCAGTTACTCAACCTACGAGCAGTACTTC
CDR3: CASSYSTYEQYF

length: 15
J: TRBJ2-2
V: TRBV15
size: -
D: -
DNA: TGTGCCACCAGCAGAGAGGGTGTCGGCACCGGGGAGCTGTTTTTT
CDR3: CATSREGVGTGELFF

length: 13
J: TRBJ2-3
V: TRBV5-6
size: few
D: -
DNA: TGTGCCAGCAGCTTGGGGTTCACAGATACGCAGTATTTT
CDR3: CASSLGFTDTQYF

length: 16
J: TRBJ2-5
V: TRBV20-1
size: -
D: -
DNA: TGCAGTGCTAGCCCGTCCGGGACTTACGCTCAGGAGACCCAGTACTTC
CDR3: CSASPSGTYAQETQYF

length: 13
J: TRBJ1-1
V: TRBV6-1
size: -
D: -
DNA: TGTGCCAGCAGTACTACAAGGAACACTGAAGCTTTCTTT
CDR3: CASSTTRNTEAFF

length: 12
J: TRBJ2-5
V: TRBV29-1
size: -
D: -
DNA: TGCAGCGACCTGACGGCGGAAGAGACCCAGTACTTC
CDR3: CSDLTAEETQYF

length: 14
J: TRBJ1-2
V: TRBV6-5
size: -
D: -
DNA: TGTGCCAGCAGTTCCCAGGACGGGGCCTATGGCTACACCTTC
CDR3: CASSSQDGAYGYTF

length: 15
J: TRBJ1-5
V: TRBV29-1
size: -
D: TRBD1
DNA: TGCAGCGCCTCCCAGGGACAGGGCCTGAATCAGCCCCAGCATTTT
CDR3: CSASQGQGLNQPQHF

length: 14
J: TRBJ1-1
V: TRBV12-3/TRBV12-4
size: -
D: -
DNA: TGTGCCAGCAGTTTGGGACACGGTTACACTGAAGCTTTCTTT
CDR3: CASSLGHGYTEAFF

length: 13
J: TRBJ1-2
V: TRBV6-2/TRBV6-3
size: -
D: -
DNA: TGTGCCAGCAGTCCGACACCGAACTATGGCTACACCTTC
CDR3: CASSPTPNYGYTF

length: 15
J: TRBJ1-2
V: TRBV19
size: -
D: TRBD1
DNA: TGTGCCAGTAGTATGCAACAGGGGTTCGACTATGGCTACACCTTC
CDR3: CASSMQQGFDYGYTF

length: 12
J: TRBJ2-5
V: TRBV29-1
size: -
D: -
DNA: TGCAGCGCCGATTTAGTCGCTGGGACCCAGTACTTC
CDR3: CSADLVAGTQYF

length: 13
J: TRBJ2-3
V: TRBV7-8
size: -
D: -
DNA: TGTGCCAGCAGCCCCCTTAAGGAAGGTACGCAGTATTTT
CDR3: CASSPLKEGTQYF

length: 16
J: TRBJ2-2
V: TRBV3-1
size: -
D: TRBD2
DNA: TGTGCCAGCAGCCTGACTAGCGGGGGTTTCACCGGGGAGCTGTTTTTT
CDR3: CASSLTSGGFTGELFF